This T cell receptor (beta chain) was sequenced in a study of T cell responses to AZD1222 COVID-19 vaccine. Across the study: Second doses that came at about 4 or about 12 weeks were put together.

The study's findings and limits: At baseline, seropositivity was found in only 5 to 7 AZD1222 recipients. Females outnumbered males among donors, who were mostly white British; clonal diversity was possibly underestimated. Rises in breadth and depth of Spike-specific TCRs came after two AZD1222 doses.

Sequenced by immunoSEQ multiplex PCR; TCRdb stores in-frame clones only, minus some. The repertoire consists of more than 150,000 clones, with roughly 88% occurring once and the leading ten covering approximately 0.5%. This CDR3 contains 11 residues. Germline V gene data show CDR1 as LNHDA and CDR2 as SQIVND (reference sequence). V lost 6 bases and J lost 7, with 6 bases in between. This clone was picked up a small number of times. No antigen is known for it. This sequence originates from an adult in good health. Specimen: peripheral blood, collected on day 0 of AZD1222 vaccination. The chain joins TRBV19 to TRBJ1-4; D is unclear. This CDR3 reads CASSVGEKLFF. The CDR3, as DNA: TGTGCCAGTAGCGTCGGTGAAAAACTGTTTTTT. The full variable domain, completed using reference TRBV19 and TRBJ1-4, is DGGITQSPKYLFRKEGQNVTLSCEQNLNHDAMYWYRQDPGQGLRLIYYSQIVNDFQKGDIAEGYSVSREKKESFPLTVTSAQKNPTAFYLCASSVGEKLFFGSGTQLSVL.